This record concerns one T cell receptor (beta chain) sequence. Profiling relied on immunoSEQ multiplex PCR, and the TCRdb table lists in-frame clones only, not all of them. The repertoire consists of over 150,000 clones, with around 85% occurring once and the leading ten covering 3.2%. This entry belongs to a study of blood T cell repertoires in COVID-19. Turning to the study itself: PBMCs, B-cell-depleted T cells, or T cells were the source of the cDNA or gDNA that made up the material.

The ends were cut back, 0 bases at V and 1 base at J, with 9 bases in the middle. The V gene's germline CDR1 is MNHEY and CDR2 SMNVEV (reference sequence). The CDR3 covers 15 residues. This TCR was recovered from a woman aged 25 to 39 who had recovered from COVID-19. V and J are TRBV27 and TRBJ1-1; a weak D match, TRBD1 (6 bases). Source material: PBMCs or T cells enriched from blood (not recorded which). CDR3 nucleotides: TGTGCCAGCAGTTTATCTAGGGGGTCGAACACTGAAGCTTTCTTT. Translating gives CASSLSRGSNTEAFF.